These 10 T cell receptor beta chains came from one sample sequenced in a study of control samples from healthy donors and cancer patients (dated by TCRdb to 2020 to 2021). Receptor amplification or capture employed the immunoSEQ multiplex PCR assay. This is the immuneACCESS table as TCRdb keeps it, with only in-frame sequences that have V and J called. A part of the clones is gone; compared with another copy, unresolved V genes explain less than half, and the rest is unexplained. A total of some 140,000 clones appear in this sample, roughly 94% of them only once. The top ten hold approximately 5.7% of the sample. Material for sequencing was blood. The receptor set was obtained from a man aged 35 to 55 in good health.

This clone was found once. Written as DNA, the CDR3 is TGCGCCAGCCGCAGTGGGGGGCCCGGAAACACCATATATTTT. Translation gives CASRSGGPGNTIYF. The chain is built from TRBV10-2 and TRBJ1-3; tentative D call: TRBD1 (6 bases). CDR3 length: 14 amino acids. CDR1 WSHSY and CDR2 SAAADI come from the germline V gene. V was pared by 8 bases and J by 4 bases, with 15 bases between.

The chain uses TRBV7-6 and TRBJ1-1; possible D gene TRBD1, 5 bases. The ends were cut back, 1 base at V and 1 base at J, with 19 bases in the middle. CDR3 length: 18 residues. Germline lookup yields CDR1 SGHVS and CDR2 FNYEAQ. The chain's CDR3 is CASSLGSRGVQGNTEAFF. DNA of the CDR3: TGTGCCAGCAGCTTAGGAAGTCGGGGGGTCCAGGGGAACACTGAAGCTTTCTTT.

This chain joins TRBV2 and TRBJ1-1; D perhaps matches TRBD1 (5 bases). Germline V gene lookup returns CDR1 SNHLY and CDR2 FYNNEI. This CDR3 has 14 residues. V was shortened by 6 bases and J by 5 bases, with 16 bases between the two germline ends. CDR3 DNA sequence: TGTGCCAGCAGCCGGGGGTCCTTGGAGACTGAAGCTTTCTTT. Protein sequence: CASSRGSLETEAFF.

The V gene is TRBV30, the J gene TRBJ2-6; a possible D gene is TRBD2 (5 bases). The V end was cut by 5 bases, the J end by 0 bases, with 8 bases between. This CDR3 comprises 14 residues. Germline CDR1 GTSNPN, CDR2 SVGIG (reference sequence). The CDR3 here is CAWLGSSGANVLTF. As DNA, the CDR3 is TGTGCCTGGCTAGGGAGCTCTGGGGCCAACGTCCTGACTTTC.

Note on this clone: In the same sample, other DNA sequences code for this CDR3. The rearrangement uses TRBV5-1 and TRBJ1-6, with D unclear. The CDR3 is 14 residues long. V gave up 0 bases and J gave up 8 bases, with 9 bases separating them. Per germline, CDR1 SGHRS and CDR2 YFSETQ. The chain's CDR3 is CASSLGEADSPLHF. DNA of the CDR3: TGCGCCAGCAGCTTGGGGGAGGCTGATTCACCCCTCCACTTT.

CDR3 bases: TGTGCCAGTAGTACTCGGGGAAGTGGCAATCAGCCCCAGCATTTT. Translated, it gives CASSTRGSGNQPQHF. V gene TRBV19 combines with J gene TRBJ1-5; D gene uncertain. The germline V gene encodes CDR1 LNHDA and CDR2 SQIVND (reference sequence). The length of the CDR3 is 15 residues. V dropped 4 bases and J dropped 2 bases, with 12 bases sitting between them.

The chain employs TRBV19 and TRBJ2-1, with D maybe TRBD2 (5 bases). The germline V and J ends were trimmed by 5 bases and 5 bases, with 10 bases remaining between them. CDR3 size: 13 residues. Germline V gene lookup returns CDR1 LNHDA and CDR2 SQIVND (reference sequence). This CDR3 is CASSRTGNNEQFF. DNA of the CDR3: TGTGCCAGTAGTCGGACTGGGAACAATGAGCAGTTCTTC.

This chain joins TRBV11-2 and TRBJ2-7; D is perhaps TRBD1 or TRBD2 (6 bases each). The V and J ends lost 1 base and 3 bases respectively, with 10 bases between them. CDR3 length equals 14 residues. Germline V lookup: CDR1 SGHAT, CDR2 FQNNGV. This CDR3 is CASSLAGGHYEQYF. CDR3 sequence (DNA): TGTGCCAGCAGCTTAGCCGGGGGCCACTACGAGCAGTACTTC.

V usage is TRBV29-1 and J usage is TRBJ2-5; D is tentatively TRBD1 or TRBD2 (7 bases each). Looked up from germline, CDR1 is SQVTM and CDR2 is ANQGSEA. This CDR3 has 12 amino acids. V was cut by 4 bases and J by 8 bases, with 14 bases left in between. The CDR3 loop reads CSVVVRGGTQYF. In DNA, the CDR3 is TGCAGCGTTGTAGTCAGGGGGGGAACCCAGTACTTC.

This rearrangement joins TRBV6-2 or TRBV6-3 to TRBJ1-6; TRBD1 is a possible D gene (6 bases). The V and J ends lost 2 bases and 5 bases respectively, with 10 bases between them. The CDR3 covers 15 residues. Germline CDR1 MNHEY, CDR2 SVGEGT. CDR3 sequence (DNA): TGTGCCAGCAGTTACACGGGGGCGAATAATTCACCCCTCCACTTT. This translates into CASSYTGANNSPLHF.